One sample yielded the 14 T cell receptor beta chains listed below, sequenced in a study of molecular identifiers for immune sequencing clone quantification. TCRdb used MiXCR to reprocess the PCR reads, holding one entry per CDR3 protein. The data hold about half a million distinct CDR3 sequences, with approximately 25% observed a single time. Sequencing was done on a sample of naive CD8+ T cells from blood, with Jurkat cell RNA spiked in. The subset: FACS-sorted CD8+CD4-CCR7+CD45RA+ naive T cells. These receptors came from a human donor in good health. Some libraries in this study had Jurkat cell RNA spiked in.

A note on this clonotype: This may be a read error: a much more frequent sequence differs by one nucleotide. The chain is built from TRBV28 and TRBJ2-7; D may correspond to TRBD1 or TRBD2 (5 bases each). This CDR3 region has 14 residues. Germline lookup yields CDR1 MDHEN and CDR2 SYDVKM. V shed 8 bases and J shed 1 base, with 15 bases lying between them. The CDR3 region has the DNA TGTGCCAGCTCGAAGCCGGGACCTTCCTACGAGCAGTACTTC. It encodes CASSKPGPSYEQYF.

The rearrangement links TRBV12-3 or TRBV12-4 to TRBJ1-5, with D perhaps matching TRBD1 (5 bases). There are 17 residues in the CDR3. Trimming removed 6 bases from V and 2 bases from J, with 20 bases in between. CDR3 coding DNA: TGTGCCAGCAGACCAACAAGAGACAGACTCCGCAATCAGCCCCAGCATTTT. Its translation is CASRPTRDRLRNQPQHF.

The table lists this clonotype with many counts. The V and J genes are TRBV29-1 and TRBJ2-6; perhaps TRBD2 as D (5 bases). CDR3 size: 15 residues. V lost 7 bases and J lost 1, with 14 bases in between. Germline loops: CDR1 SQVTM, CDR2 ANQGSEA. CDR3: CSAVGLESGANVLTF. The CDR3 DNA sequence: TGCAGCGCCGTAGGACTGGAATCTGGGGCCAACGTCCTGACTTTC.

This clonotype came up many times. The CDR3 DNA follows: TGTGCCAGCAGCTCCAAGCCTTCGGGCACAGATACGCAGTATTTT. Translated, it gives CASSSKPSGTDTQYF. V gene TRBV7-6 combines with J gene TRBJ2-3; D call uncertain. CDR1 is SGHVS, CDR2 FNYEAQ, per germline. Deletions cut 4 bases from V and 1 base from J, with 12 bases between. This CDR3 has 15 amino acids.

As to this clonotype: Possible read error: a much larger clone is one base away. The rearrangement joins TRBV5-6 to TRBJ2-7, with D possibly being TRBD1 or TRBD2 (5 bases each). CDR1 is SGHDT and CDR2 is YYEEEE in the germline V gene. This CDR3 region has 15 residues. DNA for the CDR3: TGTGGCAGCAGCTTGGGACGGAAGTTCTCCTACGAGCAGTACTTC. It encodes CGSSLGRKFSYEQYF.

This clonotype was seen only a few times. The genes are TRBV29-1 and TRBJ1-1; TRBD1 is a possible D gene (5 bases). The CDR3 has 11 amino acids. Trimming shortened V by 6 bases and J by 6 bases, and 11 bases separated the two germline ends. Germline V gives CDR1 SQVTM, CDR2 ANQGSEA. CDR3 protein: CSVTQGSEAFF. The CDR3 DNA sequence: TGCAGCGTGACCCAGGGTTCTGAAGCTTTCTTT.

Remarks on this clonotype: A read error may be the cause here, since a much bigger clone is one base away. CDR3 sequence: CASSIGVAYGCTF. CDR3 DNA sequence: TGTGCCAGTAGTATCGGGGTAGCGTATGGCTGCACCTTC. The rearrangement uses TRBV19 and TRBJ1-2; D unresolved. The CDR3 consists of 13 residues. CDR1 LNHDA and CDR2 SQIVND come from the germline V gene (reference sequence).

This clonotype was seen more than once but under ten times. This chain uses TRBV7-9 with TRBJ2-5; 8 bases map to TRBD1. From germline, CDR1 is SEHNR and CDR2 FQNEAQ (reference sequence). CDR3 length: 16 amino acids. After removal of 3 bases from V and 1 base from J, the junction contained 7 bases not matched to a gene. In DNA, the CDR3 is TGTGCCAGCAGCTTTAGGGGACAGGACCTCCAAGAGACCCAGTACTTC. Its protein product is CASSFRGQDLQETQYF.

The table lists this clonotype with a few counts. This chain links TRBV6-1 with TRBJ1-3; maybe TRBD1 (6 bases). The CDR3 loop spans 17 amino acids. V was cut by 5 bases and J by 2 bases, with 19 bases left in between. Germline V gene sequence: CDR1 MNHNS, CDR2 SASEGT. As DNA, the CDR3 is TGTGCCAGCAGTTCCCTCAGAACAGGGAATGCTGGAAACACCATATATTTT. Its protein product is CASSSLRTGNAGNTIYF.

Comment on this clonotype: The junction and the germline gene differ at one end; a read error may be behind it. For the CDR3, the DNA is TGTGCCAGCAGCTTAGGAGGATCACCCCCCCACTTT. It codes for CASSLGGSPPHF. The chain links TRBV7-9 to TRBJ1-6; D uncertain. The germline V gene has CDR1 SEHNR and CDR2 FQNEAQ (reference sequence). This CDR3 is 12 amino acids long.

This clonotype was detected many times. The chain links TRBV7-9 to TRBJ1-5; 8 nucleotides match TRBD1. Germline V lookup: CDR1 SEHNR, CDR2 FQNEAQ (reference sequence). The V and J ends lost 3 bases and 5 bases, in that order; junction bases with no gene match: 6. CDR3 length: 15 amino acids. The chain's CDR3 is CASSLTETGDQPQHF. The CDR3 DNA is TGTGCCAGCAGCTTGACTGAGACAGGGGATCAGCCCCAGCATTTT.

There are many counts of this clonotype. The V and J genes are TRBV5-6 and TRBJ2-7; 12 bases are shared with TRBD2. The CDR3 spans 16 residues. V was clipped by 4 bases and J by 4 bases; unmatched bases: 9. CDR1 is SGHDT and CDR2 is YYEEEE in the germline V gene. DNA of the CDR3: TGTGCCAGCAGCATGTGGACTAGCGGGGTGATATACGAGCAGTACTTC. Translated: CASSMWTSGVIYEQYF. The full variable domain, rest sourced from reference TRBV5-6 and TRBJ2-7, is DAGVTQSPTHLIKTRGQQVTLRCSPKSGHDTVSWYQQALGQGPQFIFQYYEEEERQRGNFPDRFSGHQFPNYSSELNVNALLLGDSALYLCASSMWTSGVIYEQYFGPGTRLTVT.

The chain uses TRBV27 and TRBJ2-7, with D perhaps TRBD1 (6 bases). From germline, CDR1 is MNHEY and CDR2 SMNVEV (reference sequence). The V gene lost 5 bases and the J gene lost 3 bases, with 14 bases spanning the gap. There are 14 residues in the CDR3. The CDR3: CASSHGTLRYEQYF. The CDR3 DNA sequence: TGTGCCAGCAGTCACGGGACACTTCGCTACGAGCAGTACTTC.

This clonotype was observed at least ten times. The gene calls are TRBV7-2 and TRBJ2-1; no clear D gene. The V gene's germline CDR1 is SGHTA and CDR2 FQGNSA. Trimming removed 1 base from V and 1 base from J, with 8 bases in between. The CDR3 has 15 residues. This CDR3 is CASSLDLGSYNEQFF. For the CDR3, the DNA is TGTGCCAGCAGCTTAGACCTAGGGTCCTACAATGAGCAGTTCTTC.